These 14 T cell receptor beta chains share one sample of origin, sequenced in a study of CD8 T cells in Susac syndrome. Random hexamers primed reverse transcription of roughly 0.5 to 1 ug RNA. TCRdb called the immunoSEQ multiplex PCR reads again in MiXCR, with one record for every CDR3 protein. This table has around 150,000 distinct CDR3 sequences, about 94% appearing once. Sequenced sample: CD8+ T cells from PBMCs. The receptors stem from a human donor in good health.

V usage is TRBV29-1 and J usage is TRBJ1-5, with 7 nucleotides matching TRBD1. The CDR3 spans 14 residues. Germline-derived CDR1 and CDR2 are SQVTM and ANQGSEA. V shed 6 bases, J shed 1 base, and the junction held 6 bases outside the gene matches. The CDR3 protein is CSVIPGQSNQPQHF. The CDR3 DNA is TGCAGCGTGATACCGGGACAGAGCAATCAGCCCCAGCATTTT.

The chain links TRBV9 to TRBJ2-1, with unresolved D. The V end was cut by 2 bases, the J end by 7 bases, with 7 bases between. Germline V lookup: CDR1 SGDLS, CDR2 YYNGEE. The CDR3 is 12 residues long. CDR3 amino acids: CASSVGSNEQFF. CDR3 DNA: TGTGCCAGCAGCGTCGGGTCAAATGAGCAGTTCTTC.

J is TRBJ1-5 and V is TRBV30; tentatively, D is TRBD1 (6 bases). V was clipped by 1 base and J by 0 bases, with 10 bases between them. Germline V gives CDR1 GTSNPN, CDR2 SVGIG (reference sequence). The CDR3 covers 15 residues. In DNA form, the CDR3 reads TGTGCCTGGAGTGGAGGGGGGGCTAGCAATCAGCCCCAGCATTTT. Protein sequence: CAWSGGGASNQPQHF.

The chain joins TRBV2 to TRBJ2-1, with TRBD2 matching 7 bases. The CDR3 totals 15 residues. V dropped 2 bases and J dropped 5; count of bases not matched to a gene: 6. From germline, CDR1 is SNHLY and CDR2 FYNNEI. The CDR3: CASSEKTSPHNEQFF. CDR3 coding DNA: TGTGCCAGCAGTGAAAAGACTAGCCCCCACAATGAGCAGTTCTTC.

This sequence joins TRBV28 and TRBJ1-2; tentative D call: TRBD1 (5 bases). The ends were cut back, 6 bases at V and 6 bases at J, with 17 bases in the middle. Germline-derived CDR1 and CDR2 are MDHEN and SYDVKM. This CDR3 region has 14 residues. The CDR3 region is CASSSGTAGDGYTF. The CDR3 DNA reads TGTGCCAGCAGCTCCGGGACCGCCGGGGATGGCTACACCTTC.

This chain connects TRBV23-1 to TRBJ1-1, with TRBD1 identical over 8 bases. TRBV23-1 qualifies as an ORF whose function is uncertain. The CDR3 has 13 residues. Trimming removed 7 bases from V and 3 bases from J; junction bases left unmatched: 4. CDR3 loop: CASKTGDDTEAFF. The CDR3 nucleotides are TGCGCCAGCAAGACAGGGGACGACACTGAAGCTTTCTTT.

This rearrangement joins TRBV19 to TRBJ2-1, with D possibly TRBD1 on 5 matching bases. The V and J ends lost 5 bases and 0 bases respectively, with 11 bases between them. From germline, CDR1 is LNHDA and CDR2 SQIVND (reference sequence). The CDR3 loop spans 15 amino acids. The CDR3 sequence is CASSVWGDSYNEQFF. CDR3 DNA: TGTGCCAGTAGTGTTTGGGGCGACTCCTACAATGAGCAGTTCTTC.

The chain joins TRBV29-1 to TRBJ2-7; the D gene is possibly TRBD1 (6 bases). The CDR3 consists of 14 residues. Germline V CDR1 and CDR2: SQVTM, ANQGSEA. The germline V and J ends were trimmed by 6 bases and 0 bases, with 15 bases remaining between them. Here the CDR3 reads CSVYRDTSSYEQYF. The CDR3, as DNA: TGCAGCGTGTACCGGGACACCAGCTCCTACGAGCAGTACTTC.

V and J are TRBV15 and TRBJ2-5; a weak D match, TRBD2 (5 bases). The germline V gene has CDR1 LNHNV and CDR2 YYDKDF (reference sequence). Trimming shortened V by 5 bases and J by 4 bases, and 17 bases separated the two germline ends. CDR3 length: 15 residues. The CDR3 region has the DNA TGTGCCACCAGCGCCTCCCTAGCTTACGCAGAGACCCAGTACTTC. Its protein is CATSASLAYAETQYF.

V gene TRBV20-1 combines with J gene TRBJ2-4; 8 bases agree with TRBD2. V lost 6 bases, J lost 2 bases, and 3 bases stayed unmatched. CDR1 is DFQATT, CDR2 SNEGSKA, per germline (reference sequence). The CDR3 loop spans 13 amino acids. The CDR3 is CSALSGTKNIQYF. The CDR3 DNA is TGCAGTGCACTTAGCGGGACCAAAAACATTCAGTACTTC.

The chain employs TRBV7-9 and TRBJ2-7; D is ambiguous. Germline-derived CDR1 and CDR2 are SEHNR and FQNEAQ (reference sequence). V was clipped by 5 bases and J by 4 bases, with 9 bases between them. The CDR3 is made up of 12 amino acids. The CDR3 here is CASSGEGYEQYF. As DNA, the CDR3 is TGTGCCAGCAGCGGCGAAGGATACGAGCAGTACTTC.

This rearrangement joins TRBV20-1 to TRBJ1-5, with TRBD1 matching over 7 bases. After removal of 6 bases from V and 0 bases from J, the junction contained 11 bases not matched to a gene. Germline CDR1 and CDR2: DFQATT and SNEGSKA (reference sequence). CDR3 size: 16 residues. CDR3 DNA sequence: TGCAGTGCCCCTGTGGGACAGCGATATAGCAATCAGCCCCAGCATTTT. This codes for CSAPVGQRYSNQPQHF.

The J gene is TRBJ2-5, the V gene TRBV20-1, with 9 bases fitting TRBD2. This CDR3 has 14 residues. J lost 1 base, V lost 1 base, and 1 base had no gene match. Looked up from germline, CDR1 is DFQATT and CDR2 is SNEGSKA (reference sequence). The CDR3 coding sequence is TGCAGTGCTAGAGGTAGCGGGAGCCAAGAGACCCAGTACTTC. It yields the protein CSARGSGSQETQYF.

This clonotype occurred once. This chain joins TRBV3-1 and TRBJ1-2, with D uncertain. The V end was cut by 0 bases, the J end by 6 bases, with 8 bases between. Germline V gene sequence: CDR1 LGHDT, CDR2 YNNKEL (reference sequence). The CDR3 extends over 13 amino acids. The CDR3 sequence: CASSQELENGYTF. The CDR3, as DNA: TGTGCCAGCAGCCAAGAGTTGGAAAATGGCTACACCTTC.